This T cell receptor beta chain stems from a study of blood T cell repertoires in COVID-19. Here immunoSEQ multiplex PCR was the method, and the copy in TCRdb shows in-frame clones only, minus some. The sample contains just over 200,000 clones, 80% of which appear only once. The sequence was collected from a woman between 65 and 79 years old with acute or convalescent COVID-19. Material: peripheral blood.

The CDR3 sequence: CASSLEGQGIYGYTF. The CDR3 DNA is TGTGCCAGCAGCTTAGAGGGGCAGGGCATCTATGGCTACACCTTC. V gene TRBV7-2 combines with J gene TRBJ1-2; tentatively, D is TRBD1 (5 bases). V was clipped by 1 base and J by 4 bases, with 13 bases between them. The CDR3 contains 15 residues. CDR1 SGHTA and CDR2 FQGNSA come from the germline V gene. The complete variable domain, with remaining parts taken from reference TRBV7-2 and TRBJ1-2, reads GAGVSQSPSNKVTEKGKDVELRCDPISGHTALYWYRQSLGQGLEFLIYFQGNSAPDKSGLPSDRFSAERTGGSVSTLTIQRTQQEDSAVYLCASSLEGQGIYGYTFGSGTRLTVV.